These T cell receptor beta chains were read from a single sample in a study of blood T cell repertoires in COVID-19. Here immunoSEQ multiplex PCR was the method, and the copy in TCRdb shows in-frame clones only, minus some. Counted here are under 55,000 clones, 79% occurring once; the ten biggest clones make up roughly 27%. Sequenced material: peripheral blood. These receptors all come from a man between 65 and 85 years old with acute or convalescent COVID-19. Both conserved end residues are trimmed from each CDR3.

>TRBV27|TRBJ2-2
ASSFVYRGASGTGELF
>TRBV16|TRBJ2-1
ASSQYAGSYNEQF
>TRBV7-2|TRBJ1-5
ASSQLGQGFHSNQPQH
>TRBV7-2|TRBJ1-3
ASSPLSTVGNTIY
>TRBV7-9|TRBJ1-4
ASSLYSNEKLF
>TRBV4-3|TRBJ2-2
ASSQGQGGGELF
>TRBV19|TRBJ1-5
ASRQKLSNQPQH
>TRBV1|TRBJ1-2
TSSQEGRDLYGYT
>TRBV2|TRBJ1-5
ASRGGVQPSGNQPQH
>TRBV6-5|TRBJ2-5
ASSLGAQETQY
>TRBV12-3/TRBV12-4|TRBJ1-2
ASSHRGGGYT
>TRBV12-5|TRBJ1-6
ASGLNSPLH
>TRBV7-9|TRBJ1-1
ASSLLYGAGTEAF
>TRBV11-3|TRBJ1-4
ASSSQQATNEKLF
>TRBV5-1|TRBJ2-1
ASSLTSGSSYNEQF
>TRBV2|TRBJ1-5
ASSERSRTDSNQPQH
>TRBV20-1|TRBJ1-1
SADGSTEAF
>TRBV7-9|TRBJ2-2
ASSYNPNTGELF
>TRBV5-1|TRBJ2-2
ASSPLSDTGELF
>TRBV5-1|TRBJ2-5
ASSVGGTSGGAGQY
>TRBV11-2|TRBJ2-5
ASSRLISGRQTQY
>TRBV28|TRBJ1-3
ASLPGSVGNTIY
>TRBV23-1|TRBJ2-1
ASSRQWFKRDYEQF
>TRBV7-2|TRBJ2-7
ASSAALAGFDEQY
>TRBV4-2|TRBJ1-6
ASSQDRSRGNSPLH
>TRBV7-3|TRBJ2-3
ASSTYQTSTDTQY
>TRBV19|TRBJ1-2
ASSIRQPNYGYT
>TRBV6-5|TRBJ2-1
ASSYSWLAGGNEQF
>TRBV4-2|TRBJ2-5
ASSQLGGDQETQY
>TRBV18|TRBJ1-2
ASSPDPRNYGYT
>TRBV9|TRBJ2-6
ASSLLRDRYSGANVLT
>TRBV12-1|TRBJ2-1
ASSLLVGARHYNEQF
>TRBV12-5|TRBJ2-1
ATRDQWANEQF
>TRBV27|TRBJ1-2
ASSLSHRHYGYT
>TRBV3-1/TRBV3-2|TRBJ2-2
ASSAPGQGAGELF
>TRBV2|TRBJ2-1
ASNQLAGQGSEQF
>TRBV6-1|TRBJ1-1
ASSETRGTEAF
>TRBV19|TRBJ2-1
ASSPGLAGYNEQF
>TRBV6-6|TRBJ2-5
ASRTPGLAFRETQY
>TRBV24-1|TRBJ2-3
ATSDSQGTDTQY
>TRBV9|TRBJ2-5
ASSVAPSGRETQY
>TRBV24-1|TRBJ2-1
ATSGSGTGYVGEQF
>TRBV9|TRBJ1-3
ASSAPQGGGNTIY